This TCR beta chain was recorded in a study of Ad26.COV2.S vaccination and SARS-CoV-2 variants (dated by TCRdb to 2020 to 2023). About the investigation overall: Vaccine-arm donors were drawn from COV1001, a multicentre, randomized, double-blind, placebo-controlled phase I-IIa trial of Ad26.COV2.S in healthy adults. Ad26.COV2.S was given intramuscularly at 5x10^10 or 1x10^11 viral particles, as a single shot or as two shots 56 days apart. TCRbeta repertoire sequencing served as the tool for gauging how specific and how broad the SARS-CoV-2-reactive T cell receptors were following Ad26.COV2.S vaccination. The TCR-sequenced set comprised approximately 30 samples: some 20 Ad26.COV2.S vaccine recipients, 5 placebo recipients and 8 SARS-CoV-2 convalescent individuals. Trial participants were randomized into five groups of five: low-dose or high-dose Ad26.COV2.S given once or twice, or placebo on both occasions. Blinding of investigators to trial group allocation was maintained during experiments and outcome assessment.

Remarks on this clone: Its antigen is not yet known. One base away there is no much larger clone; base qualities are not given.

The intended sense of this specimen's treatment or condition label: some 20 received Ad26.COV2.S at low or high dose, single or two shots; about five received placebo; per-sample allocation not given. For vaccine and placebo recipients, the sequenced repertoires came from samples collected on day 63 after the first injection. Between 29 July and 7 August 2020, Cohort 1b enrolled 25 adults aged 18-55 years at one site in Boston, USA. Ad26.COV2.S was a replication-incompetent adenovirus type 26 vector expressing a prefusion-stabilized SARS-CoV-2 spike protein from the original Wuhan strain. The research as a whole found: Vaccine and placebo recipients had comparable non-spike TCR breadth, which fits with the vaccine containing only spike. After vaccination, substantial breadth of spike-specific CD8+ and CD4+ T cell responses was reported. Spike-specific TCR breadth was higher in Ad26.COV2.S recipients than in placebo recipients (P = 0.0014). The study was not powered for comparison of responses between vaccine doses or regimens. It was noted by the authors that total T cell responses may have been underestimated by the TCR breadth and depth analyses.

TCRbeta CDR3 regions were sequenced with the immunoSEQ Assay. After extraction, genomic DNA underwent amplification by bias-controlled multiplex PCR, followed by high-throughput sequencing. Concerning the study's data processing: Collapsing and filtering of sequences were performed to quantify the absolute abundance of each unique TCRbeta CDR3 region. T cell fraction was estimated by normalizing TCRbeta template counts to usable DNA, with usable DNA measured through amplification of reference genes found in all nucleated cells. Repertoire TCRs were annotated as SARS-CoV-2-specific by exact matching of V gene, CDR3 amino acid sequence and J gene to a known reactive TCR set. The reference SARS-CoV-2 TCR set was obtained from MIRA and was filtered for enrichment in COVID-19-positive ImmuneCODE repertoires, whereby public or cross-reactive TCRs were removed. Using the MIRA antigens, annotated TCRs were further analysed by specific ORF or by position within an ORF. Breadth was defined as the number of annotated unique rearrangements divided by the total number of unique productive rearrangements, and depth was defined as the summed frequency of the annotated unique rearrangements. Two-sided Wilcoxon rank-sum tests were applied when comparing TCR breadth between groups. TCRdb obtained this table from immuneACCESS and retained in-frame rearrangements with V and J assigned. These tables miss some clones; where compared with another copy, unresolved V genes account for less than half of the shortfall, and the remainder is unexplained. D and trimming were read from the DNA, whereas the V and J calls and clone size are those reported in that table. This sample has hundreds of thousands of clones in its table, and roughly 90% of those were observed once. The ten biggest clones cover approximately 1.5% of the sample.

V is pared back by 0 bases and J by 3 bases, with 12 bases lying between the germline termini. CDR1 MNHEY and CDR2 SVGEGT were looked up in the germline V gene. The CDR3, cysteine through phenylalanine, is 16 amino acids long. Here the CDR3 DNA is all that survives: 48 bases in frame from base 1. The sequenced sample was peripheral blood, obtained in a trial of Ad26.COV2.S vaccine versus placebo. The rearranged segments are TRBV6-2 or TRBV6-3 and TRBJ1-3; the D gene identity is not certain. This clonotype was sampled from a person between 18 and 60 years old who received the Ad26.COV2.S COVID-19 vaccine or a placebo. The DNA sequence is TGTGCCAGCAGTTACTCGGCCGGCGGGGTTGGAAACACCATATATTTT. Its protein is CASSYSAGGVGNTIYF.